The T cell receptor (beta chain) under discussion was sequenced for a study of a mutant IDH1 vaccine in newly diagnosed glioma. Across the whole study: Patients received vaccination from 4-6 weeks after radiotherapy alone, or with temozolomide cycles. Most patients had received both radiotherapy and temozolomide, the prior options being radiotherapy, temozolomide, or both.

Concerning this clone itself: Its antigen is unknown.

CDR1 and CDR2 (germline): LNHDA, SQIVND (reference sequence). Unmatched junction bases numbered 10, after V lost 5 bases and J lost 4 bases. CDR3 length: 16 amino acids. Method: immunoSEQ multiplex PCR; TCRdb's copy keeps in-frame clones and lacks some. The sample carries 53,000 or so clones, around four fifths recorded once. Time point in this sample: week 35, safety follow-up. The vaccine gave 300 ug of a 20-mer mutant IDH1 peptide subcutaneously per dose. The chain couples TRBV19 to TRBJ2-1; 8 positions match TRBD1. The source is a middle-aged man with glioma. The sample here was PBMCs, taken from a glioma patient whose treatment included an IDH1 peptide vaccine. The CDR3 nucleotides read TGTGCCAGTAGTCTCGACCCGGACAGGGATTACAATGAGCAGTTCTTC. It codes for CASSLDPDRDYNEQFF.